This is a list of T cell receptor beta chains from one sample in a study of cytomegalovirus exposure and HLA in healthy donors. The assay was immunoSEQ multiplex PCR, and TCRdb's table has in-frame clones only and misses some. The sample table sets out approximately 190,000 clones. Sequencing input: PBMCs. The receptor source for this set is a young man in good health and CMV-seronegative. The CDR3 runs from the conserved cysteine through the conserved F or W. The D gene is left open where the match is weak.

cdr3_aa	cdr3_nt	d_call	j_call	v_call
CASSSTGSLAKNIQYF	TGTGCCAGCTCCTCGACAGGGTCTCTAGCCAAAAACATTCAGTACTTC	TRBD1	TRBJ2-4	TRBV19
CAISESGYDEQFF	TGTGCCATCAGTGAGTCGGGCTACGATGAGCAGTTCTTC	-	TRBJ2-1	TRBV10-3
CASSQESGQGYSPLHF	TGCGCCAGCAGCCAAGAGTCCGGACAGGGCTATTCACCCCTCCACTTT	TRBD1	TRBJ1-6	TRBV4-3
CASSIGQLYTEAFF	TGTGCCAGTAGTATAGGACAGCTATATACTGAAGCTTTCTTT	-	TRBJ1-1	TRBV19
CASRTGALNQPQHF	TGTGCCAGCCGCACAGGGGCGCTGAATCAGCCCCAGCATTTT	TRBD1	TRBJ1-5	TRBV6-6
CASSLLRGGTSGNTIYF	TGCGCCAGCAGCCTCCTAAGAGGCGGGACCTCTGGAAACACCATATATTTT	-	TRBJ1-3	TRBV4-1
CASSWTGGLDTQYF	TGCGCCAGCAGCTGGACAGGGGGCTTAGATACGCAGTATTTT	TRBD1	TRBJ2-3	TRBV10-1
CASSRLAGEYEQYF	TGTGCCAGCAGCCGACTAGCGGGAGAGTACGAGCAGTACTTC	TRBD2	TRBJ2-7	TRBV14
CASSPQGLSQYF	TGTGCCAGCAGCCCTCAGGGGCTATCCCAGTACTTC	-	TRBJ2-5	TRBV14
CASSELPEAFF	TGTGCCAGCAGTGAACTACCTGAAGCTTTCTTT	-	TRBJ1-1	TRBV6-1
CASSQEPGADTQYF	TGTGCCAGCAGCCAAGAACCCGGAGCAGATACGCAGTATTTT	-	TRBJ2-3	TRBV4-2
CASTPWGLYGGGGNTIYF	TGTGCCAGCACCCCGTGGGGGCTCTACGGAGGTGGGGGAAACACCATATATTTT	-	TRBJ1-3	TRBV28
CASSLAGQGVREKLFF	TGCGCCAGCAGCTTGGCGGGACAGGGAGTTCGAGAAAAACTGTTTTTT	TRBD1	TRBJ1-4	TRBV5-1
CASSVSGRQSSHGYTF	TGTGCCAGCAGTGTAAGCGGGCGACAGTCCTCCCATGGCTACACCTTC	-	TRBJ1-2	TRBV2
CASSVGTSGRNEQFF	TGTGCCAGCAGCGTAGGGACTAGCGGGAGGAATGAGCAGTTCTTC	TRBD2	TRBJ2-1	TRBV9
CASSYSDSNYGYTF	TGTGCCAGCAGTTACTCGGACTCCAACTATGGCTACACCTTC	-	TRBJ1-2	TRBV6-6
CASGYQGAHEKLFF	TGTGCCAGCGGGTACCAGGGGGCGCATGAAAAACTGTTTTTT	TRBD1	TRBJ1-4	TRBV27
CASSPLNVNRAPYEQYF	TGTGCCAGCTCACCACTTAACGTAAACAGGGCTCCCTACGAGCAGTACTTC	-	TRBJ2-7	TRBV18
CASSHDQDNNQPQHF	TGTGCCAGCAGCCATGATCAGGATAACAATCAGCCCCAGCATTTT	-	TRBJ1-5	TRBV4-2
CASSESSRGWVNTEAFF	TGTGCCAGCAGTGAATCATCCCGGGGGTGGGTTAACACTGAAGCTTTCTTT	-	TRBJ1-1	TRBV25-1
CASSQGLAGTDTQYF	TGTGCCAGCAGCCAGGGACTAGCGGGAACAGATACGCAGTATTTT	TRBD2	TRBJ2-3	TRBV5-5
CASSTDRGHQPQHF	TGTGCCAGCAGCACGGACAGGGGCCATCAGCCCCAGCATTTT	TRBD1	TRBJ1-5	TRBV6-5
CASSYSVGATNYGYTF	TGTGCCAGCAGTTACTCAGTGGGAGCTACTAACTATGGCTACACCTTC	-	TRBJ1-2	TRBV6-6
CASSLNQGAYGYTF	TGTGCCAGCAGCTTAAACCAGGGGGCCTATGGCTACACCTTC	TRBD1	TRBJ1-2	TRBV7-9
CASSSTGQGTDTQYF	TGCGCCAGCAGCTCAACCGGACAGGGGACAGATACGCAGTATTTT	TRBD1	TRBJ2-3	TRBV5-1
CASSQMASGSNEQFF	TGTGCCAGCAGCCAAATGGCCTCAGGGTCCAATGAGCAGTTCTTC	-	TRBJ2-1	TRBV16
CASSVTGGEGNSPLHF	TGTGCCAGCAGCGTAACAGGGGGAGAAGGTAATTCACCCCTCCACTTT	TRBD1	TRBJ1-6	TRBV9
CSVEPETGNSGYTF	TGCAGCGTTGAACCTGAGACTGGAAATTCTGGCTACACCTTC	-	TRBJ1-2	TRBV29-1
CAWSGGGDQPQHF	TGTGCCTGGAGTGGAGGGGGCGATCAGCCCCAGCATTTT	TRBD1	TRBJ1-5	TRBV30
CASGGLASYEQYF	TGTGCCAGCGGGGGACTAGCATCCTACGAGCAGTACTTC	TRBD2	TRBJ2-7	TRBV6-1
CASSQDEGQYNEQFF	TGTGCCAGCAGCCAAGATGAGGGACAGTACAATGAGCAGTTCTTC	TRBD1	TRBJ2-1	TRBV14
CASIREVNTGELFF	TGTGCCAGTATCCGAGAAGTGAACACCGGGGAGCTGTTTTTT	-	TRBJ2-2	TRBV19
CASGSGLARYNEQFF	TGTGCCAGCGGCTCCGGACTAGCGCGATACAATGAGCAGTTCTTC	TRBD2	TRBJ2-1	TRBV6-5
CASSPLGTGGDYEQYF	TGTGCCAGCAGCCCCTTGGGGACAGGGGGAGACTACGAGCAGTACTTC	TRBD1	TRBJ2-7	TRBV9
CAIRPSGQTSYNEQFF	TGTGCCATCAGGCCCTCCGGACAGACCTCCTACAATGAGCAGTTCTTC	-	TRBJ2-1	TRBV10-3
CASSQEPGDSSYEQYF	TGTGCCAGCAGCCAAGAGCCCGGGGACTCCTCCTACGAGCAGTACTTC	-	TRBJ2-7	TRBV4-2
CASSLTGSLDSPLHF	TGCGCCAGCAGCTTGACAGGCTCGCTCGATTCACCCCTCCACTTT	-	TRBJ1-6	TRBV5-1
CASSPAGTSGRQRDNEQFF	TGTGCCAGCAGCCCTGCTGGGACTAGCGGGAGACAAAGGGACAATGAGCAGTTCTTC	TRBD2	TRBJ2-1	TRBV28
CASSQDRGTSTDTQYF	TGCGCCAGCAGCCAAGATAGAGGGACTAGCACAGATACGCAGTATTTT	-	TRBJ2-3	TRBV4-1
CASTNSLGGDEKLFF	TGTGCCAGCACCAACTCGTTAGGGGGCGATGAAAAACTGTTTTTT	TRBD1	TRBJ1-4	TRBV9
CASAEGLRGYTF	TGCGCCAGCGCCGAGGGACTGAGGGGCTACACCTTC	-	TRBJ1-2	TRBV10-2
CASSRSLDRLYNEQFF	TGTGCCAGCAGTCGGAGTCTGGACAGATTATACAATGAGCAGTTCTTC	-	TRBJ2-1	TRBV5-4
CASSFGTGVNEQYF	TGTGCCAGTAGTTTCGGGACAGGGGTCAACGAGCAGTACTTC	TRBD1	TRBJ2-7	TRBV19
CASSPSLGLSSYNEQFF	TGCGCCAGCAGCCCATCTTTGGGACTTTCCTCCTACAATGAGCAGTTCTTC	-	TRBJ2-1	TRBV5-1
CASSEGQELRGTEAFF	TGTGCCAGCAGTGAGGGACAGGAATTACGTGGCACTGAAGCTTTCTTT	TRBD1	TRBJ1-1	TRBV6-1
CASRRQGTPQNTEAFF	TGTGCCAGCAGGAGACAGGGGACCCCCCAGAACACTGAAGCTTTCTTT	TRBD1	TRBJ1-1	TRBV7-2
CASSSYRESQRFF	TGTGCCAGCAGCTCTTACAGGGAATCCCAGCGGTTCTTC	-	TRBJ2-1	TRBV7-3
CASSLVLQGSIQYF	TGCGCCAGCAGCTTGGTTCTGCAGGGGAGCATTCAGTACTTC	-	TRBJ2-4	TRBV5-1
CASSPLATGELFF	TGTGCCAGCAGTCCCCTGGCCACCGGGGAGCTGTTTTTT	-	TRBJ2-2	TRBV7-2
CASSWVAGATNEKLFF	TGTGCCAGCAGTTGGGTGGCCGGAGCAACTAATGAAAAACTGTTTTTT	-	TRBJ1-4	TRBV6-5
CASSFGIKGATDTQYF	TGTGCCAGCAGCTTTGGCATTAAGGGGGCCACAGATACGCAGTATTTT	TRBD1	TRBJ2-3	TRBV6-6
CASSSRGGQGLFPYEQYF	TGTGCCAGCAGTTCCCGTGGGGGACAGGGTCTTTTTCCCTACGAGCAGTACTTC	TRBD1	TRBJ2-7	TRBV28
CATSRGDPGGELFF	TGTGCCACCAGCAGGGGCGACCCCGGCGGGGAGCTGTTTTTT	-	TRBJ2-2	TRBV15
CASSLAWGANYGYTF	TGTGCCAGCAGCTTAGCATGGGGGGCTAACTATGGCTACACCTTC	-	TRBJ1-2	TRBV7-2
CASSTSYEQYF	TGTGCCAGCAGTACTAGCTACGAGCAGTACTTC	-	TRBJ2-7	TRBV6-5
CASSRRAGTPYNEQFF	TGTGCCAGCAGCCGTAGGGCGGGGACCCCTTACAATGAGCAGTTCTTC	-	TRBJ2-1	TRBV5-6
CAWMSGGDYGYTF	TGTGCCTGGATGTCAGGGGGAGACTATGGCTACACCTTC	TRBD1	TRBJ1-2	TRBV30